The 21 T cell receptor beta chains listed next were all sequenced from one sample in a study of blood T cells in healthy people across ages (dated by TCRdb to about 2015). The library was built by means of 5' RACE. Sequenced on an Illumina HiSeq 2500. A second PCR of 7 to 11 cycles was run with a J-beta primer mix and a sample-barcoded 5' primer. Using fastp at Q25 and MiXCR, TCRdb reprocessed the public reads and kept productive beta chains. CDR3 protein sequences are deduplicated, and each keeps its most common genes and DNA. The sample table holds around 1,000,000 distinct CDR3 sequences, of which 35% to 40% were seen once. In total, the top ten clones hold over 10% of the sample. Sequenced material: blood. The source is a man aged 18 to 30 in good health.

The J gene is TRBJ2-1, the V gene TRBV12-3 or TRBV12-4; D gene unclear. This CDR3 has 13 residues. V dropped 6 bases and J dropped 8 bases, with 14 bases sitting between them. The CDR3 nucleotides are TGTGCCAGCAGCCGCTACATGGGCGATGAGCAGTTCTTC. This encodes CASSRYMGDEQFF.

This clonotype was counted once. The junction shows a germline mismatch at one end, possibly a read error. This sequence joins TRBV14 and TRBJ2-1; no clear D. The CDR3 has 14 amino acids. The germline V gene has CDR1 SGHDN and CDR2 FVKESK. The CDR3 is CVSSQDSVGLEQFF. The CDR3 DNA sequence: TGTGTCAGCAGCCAAGATTCTGTTGGCCTTGAGCAGTTCTTC.

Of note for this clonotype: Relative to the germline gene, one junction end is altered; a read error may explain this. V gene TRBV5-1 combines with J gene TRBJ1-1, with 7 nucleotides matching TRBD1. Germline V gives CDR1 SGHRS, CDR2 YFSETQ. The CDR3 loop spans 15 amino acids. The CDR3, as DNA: TGCACCAGCAGCTTTCAGGGGGAGGCGAACACTGAAGCTTTCTTT. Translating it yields CTSSFQGEANTEAFF. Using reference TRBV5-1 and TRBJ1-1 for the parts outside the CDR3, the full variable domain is KAGVTQTPRYLIKTRGQQVTLSCSPISGHRSVSWYQQTPGQGLQFLFEYFSETQRNKGNFPGRFSGRQFSNSRSEMNVSTLELGDSALYLCTSSFQGEANTEAFFGQGTRLTVV.

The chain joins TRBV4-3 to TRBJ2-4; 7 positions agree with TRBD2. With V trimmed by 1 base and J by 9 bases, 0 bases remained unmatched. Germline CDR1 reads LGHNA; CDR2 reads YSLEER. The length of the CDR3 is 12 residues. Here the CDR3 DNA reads TGCGCCAGCAGCCAAGGGGGGGGCATTCAGTACTTC. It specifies CASSQGGGIQYF.

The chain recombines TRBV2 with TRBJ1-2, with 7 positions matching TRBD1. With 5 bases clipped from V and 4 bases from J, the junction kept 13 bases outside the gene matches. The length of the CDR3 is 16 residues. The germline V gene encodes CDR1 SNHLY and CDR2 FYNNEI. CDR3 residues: CASSPKLTGVPYGYTF. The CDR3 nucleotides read TGTGCCAGCAGTCCAAAGTTAACAGGGGTTCCCTATGGCTACACCTTC.

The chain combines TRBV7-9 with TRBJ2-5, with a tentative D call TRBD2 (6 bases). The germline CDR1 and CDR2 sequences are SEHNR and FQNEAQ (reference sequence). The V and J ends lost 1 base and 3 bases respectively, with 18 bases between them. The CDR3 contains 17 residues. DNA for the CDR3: TGTGCCAGCAGCTTAGTAATAGGAGGGCCAGGCAAAGAGACCCAGTACTTC. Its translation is CASSLVIGGPGKETQYF.

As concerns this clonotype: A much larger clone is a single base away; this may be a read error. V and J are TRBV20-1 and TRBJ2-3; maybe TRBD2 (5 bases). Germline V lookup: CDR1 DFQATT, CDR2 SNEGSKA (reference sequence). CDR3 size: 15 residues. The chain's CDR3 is CGARDFRGGTDTQYF. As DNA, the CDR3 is TGCGGTGCTAGAGATTTCCGGGGTGGCACAGATACGCAGTATTTT.

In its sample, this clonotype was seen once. The CDR3 DNA follows: TGCGCCAGCAGCCAAGTCGGCAAGGGGGCTAGAAACATTCAGTACTTC. It codes for CASSQVGKGARNIQYF. The chain joins TRBV4-3 to TRBJ2-4; 7 bases agree with TRBD1. The ends lost 1 base at V and 6 bases at J; junction bases unmatched: 9. Germline V gene lookup returns CDR1 LGHNA and CDR2 YSLEER. The CDR3 spans 16 residues.

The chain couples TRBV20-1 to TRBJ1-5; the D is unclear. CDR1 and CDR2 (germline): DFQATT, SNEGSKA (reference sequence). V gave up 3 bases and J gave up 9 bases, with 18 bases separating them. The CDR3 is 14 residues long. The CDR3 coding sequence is TGCAGTGCTAGCCCGAGGACGGCGATAAGGCCCCAGCATTTT. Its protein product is CSASPRTAIRPQHF.

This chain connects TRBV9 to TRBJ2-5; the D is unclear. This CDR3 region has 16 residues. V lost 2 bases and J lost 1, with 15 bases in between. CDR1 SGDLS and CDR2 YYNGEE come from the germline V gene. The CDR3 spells CASSVYDRAAQETQYF. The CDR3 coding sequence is TGTGCCAGCAGCGTCTACGATAGGGCTGCCCAAGAGACCCAGTACTTC.

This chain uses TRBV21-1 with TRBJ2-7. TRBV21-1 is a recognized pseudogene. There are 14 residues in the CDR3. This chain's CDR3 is CASNKENSSYEQYF. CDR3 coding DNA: TGTGCCAGCAACAAAGAAAATAGCTCCTACGAGCAGTACTTC.

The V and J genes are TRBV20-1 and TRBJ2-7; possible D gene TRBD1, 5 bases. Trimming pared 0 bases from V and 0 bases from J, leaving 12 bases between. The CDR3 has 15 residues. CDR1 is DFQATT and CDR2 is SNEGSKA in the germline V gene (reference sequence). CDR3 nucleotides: TGCAGTGCTAGAGATCTGGCAGGGCCCTCCTACGAGCAGTACTTC. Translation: CSARDLAGPSYEQYF.

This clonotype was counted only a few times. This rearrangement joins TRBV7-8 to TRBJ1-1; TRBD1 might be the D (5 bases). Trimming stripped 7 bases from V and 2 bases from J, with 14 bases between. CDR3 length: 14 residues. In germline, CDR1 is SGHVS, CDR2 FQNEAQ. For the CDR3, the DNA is TGTGCCAGCACCCGAGGGACGGCCAACACTGAAGCTTTCTTT. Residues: CASTRGTANTEAFF.

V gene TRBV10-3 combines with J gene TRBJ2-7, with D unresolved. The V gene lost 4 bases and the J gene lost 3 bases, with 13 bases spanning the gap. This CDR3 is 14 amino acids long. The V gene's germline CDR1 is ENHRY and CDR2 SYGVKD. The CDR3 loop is CAISVRGPNYEQYF. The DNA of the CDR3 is TGTGCCATCAGTGTCCGAGGCCCCAACTACGAGCAGTACTTC.

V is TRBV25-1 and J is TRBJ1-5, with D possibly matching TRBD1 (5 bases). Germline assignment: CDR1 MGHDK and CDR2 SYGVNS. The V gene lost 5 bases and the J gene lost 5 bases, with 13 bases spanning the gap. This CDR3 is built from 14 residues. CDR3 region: CASSTAGRYQPQHF. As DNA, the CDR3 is TGTGCCAGCAGTACAGCAGGGAGGTATCAGCCCCAGCATTTT.

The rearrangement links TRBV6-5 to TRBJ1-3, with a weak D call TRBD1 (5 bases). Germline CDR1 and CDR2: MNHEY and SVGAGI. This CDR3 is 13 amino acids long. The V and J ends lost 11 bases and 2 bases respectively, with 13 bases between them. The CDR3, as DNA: TGTGCCGGTCGAGACAGTCCTGGAAACACCATATATTTT. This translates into CAGRDSPGNTIYF.

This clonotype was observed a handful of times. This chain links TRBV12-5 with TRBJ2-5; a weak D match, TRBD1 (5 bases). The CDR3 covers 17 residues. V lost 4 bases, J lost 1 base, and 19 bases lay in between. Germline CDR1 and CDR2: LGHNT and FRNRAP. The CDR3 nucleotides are TGTGCTAGTGGTTCCCAAAGGCAGGGCCTCCTCCAAGAGACCCAGTACTTC. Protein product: CASGSQRQGLLQETQYF.

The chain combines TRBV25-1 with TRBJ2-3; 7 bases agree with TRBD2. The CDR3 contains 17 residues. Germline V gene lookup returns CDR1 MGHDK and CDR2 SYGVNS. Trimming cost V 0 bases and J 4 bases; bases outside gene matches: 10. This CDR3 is CASSEYRGERGPDTQYF. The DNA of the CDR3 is TGTGCCAGCAGTGAATATAGGGGCGAGCGGGGACCAGATACGCAGTATTTT.

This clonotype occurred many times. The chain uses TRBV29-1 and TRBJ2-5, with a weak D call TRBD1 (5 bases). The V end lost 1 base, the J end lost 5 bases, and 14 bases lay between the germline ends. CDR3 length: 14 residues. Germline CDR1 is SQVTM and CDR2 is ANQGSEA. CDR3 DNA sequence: TGCAGCGTTGAAGTTCAGGGTATTATGGAGACCCAGTACTTC. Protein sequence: CSVEVQGIMETQYF.

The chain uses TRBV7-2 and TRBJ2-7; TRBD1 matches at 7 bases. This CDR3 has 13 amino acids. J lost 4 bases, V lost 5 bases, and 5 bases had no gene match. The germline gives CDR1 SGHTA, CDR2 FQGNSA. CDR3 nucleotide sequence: TGTGCCAGCAGCGTATCGGGACAGTACGAGCAGTACTTC. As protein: CASSVSGQYEQYF.

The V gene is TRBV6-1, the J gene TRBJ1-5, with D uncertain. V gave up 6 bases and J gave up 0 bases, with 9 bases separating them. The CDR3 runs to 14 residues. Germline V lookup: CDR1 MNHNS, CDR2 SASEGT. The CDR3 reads CASRTRYSNQPQHF. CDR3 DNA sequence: TGTGCCAGCAGGACACGTTATAGCAATCAGCCCCAGCATTTT.